This entry lists 28 T cell receptor beta chains sequenced from one sample in a study of blood T cells in healthy people across ages. It was with a sample-barcoded 5' primer and a J-beta primer mix that a second PCR of about 6 to 12 cycles was run. From the 5' RACE reads, TCRdb called clonotypes with MiXCR, one entry per CDR3 protein. The repertoire holds 750,000 to 950,000 distinct CDR3 sequences, with around 29% as singletons. These records were also assigned to another study, of T cells of mothers and their children.

Sequenced sample: blood. The receptors were sampled from a middle-aged woman in good health.

This clonotype has a count of ten or more. The chain carries TRBV20-1 and TRBJ2-4; possibly TRBD1 for D (6 bases). With 4 bases removed from V and 6 bases from J, the gap between germline ends came to 19 bases. The CDR3 is made up of 15 amino acids. Germline V gene data show CDR1 as DFQATT and CDR2 as SNEGSKA (reference sequence). Here the CDR3 DNA reads TGCAGTGCTACCTCCAGGAACAGGGACGGAAACATTCAGTACTTC. Protein product: CSATSRNRDGNIQYF.

This clonotype occurred a few times. The rearrangement uses TRBV4-1 and TRBJ1-1; TRBD1 matches 7 bases. The CDR3 runs to 14 residues. V was clipped by 4 bases and J by 5 bases; unmatched bases: 7. Germline V gene data show CDR1 as MGHRA and CDR2 as YSYEKL. The CDR3 region has the DNA TGCGCCAGCAGCCGAGACAGGGCGGGAACTGAAGCTTTCTTT. The encoded protein is CASSRDRAGTEAFF.

The rearrangement joins TRBV28 to TRBJ2-1; D perhaps matches TRBD2 (6 bases). The CDR3 is 14 amino acids. CDR1 and CDR2 (germline): MDHEN, SYDVKM. Deletions cut 6 bases from V and 7 bases from J, with 16 bases between. The CDR3 nucleotides read TGTGCCAGCAGGTTAAAGGCGGGGTTTAATGAGCAGTTCTTC. Its protein product is CASRLKAGFNEQFF.

Only a few counts were recorded for this clonotype. V gene TRBV20-1 combines with J gene TRBJ2-3; TRBD1 or TRBD2 may be the D gene (5 bases each). This CDR3 contains 14 residues. In germline, CDR1 is DFQATT, CDR2 SNEGSKA (reference sequence). Trimming left V 3 bases short and J 3 bases short, with 13 bases between. Here the CDR3 reads CSASLRGPTDTQYF. For the CDR3, the DNA is TGCAGTGCTAGTCTCCGGGGCCCTACAGATACGCAGTATTTT.

Comments on this clonotype: A junction end diverges from the germline sequence, so it may reflect a read error. J is TRBJ2-7 and V is TRBV30; D possibly corresponds to TRBD2 (6 bases). The germline V gene encodes CDR1 GTSNPN and CDR2 SVGIG (reference sequence). The CDR3 loop spans 14 amino acids. The CDR3 is CVWTLGLTFHEQYF. The CDR3 DNA reads as TGTGTCTGGACGCTGGGACTGACGTTCCACGAGCAGTACTTC.

This clonotype was found a few times. V usage is TRBV28 and J usage is TRBJ2-3, with TRBD1 as a possible D gene (6 bases). In germline, CDR1 is MDHEN, CDR2 SYDVKM. CDR3 length: 15 amino acids. Trimming cost V 10 bases and J 2 bases, with 19 bases left between them. Here the CDR3 reads CATASRQEPTDTQYF. The CDR3 DNA reads as TGTGCCACCGCCAGCCGACAGGAGCCCACAGATACGCAGTATTTT.

The chain links TRBV28 to TRBJ2-5; 11 positions match TRBD1. The CDR3 totals 15 residues. Germline V CDR1 and CDR2: MDHEN, SYDVKM. V shed 3 bases, J shed 5 bases, and the junction held 5 bases outside the gene matches. The CDR3 spells CASSFRTGGVETQYF. In nucleotides, the CDR3 is TGTGCCAGCAGTTTTAGGACAGGGGGCGTTGAGACCCAGTACTTC.

This clonotype was counted many times. The chain links TRBV2 to TRBJ1-5; D is ambiguous. V gave up 6 bases and J gave up 3 bases, with 9 bases separating them. Germline V CDR1 and CDR2: SNHLY, FYNNEI. The CDR3 consists of 13 residues. The CDR3 DNA is TGTGCCAGCAGGTACGAGATCAATCAGCCCCAGCATTTT. This sequence encodes CASRYEINQPQHF.

V and J are TRBV28 and TRBJ2-3, with D tentatively TRBD2 (7 bases). V lost 6 bases, J lost 2 bases, and 18 bases lay in between. Germline assignment: CDR1 MDHEN and CDR2 SYDVKM. This CDR3 spans 16 amino acids. The CDR3 DNA sequence: TGTGCCAGCAGACCGGGGGGCCTTCAAACCACAGATACGCAGTATTTT. Amino acids: CASRPGGLQTTDTQYF.

V usage is TRBV5-1 and J usage is TRBJ1-2; 8 bases match TRBD1. J lost 4 bases, V lost 6 bases, and 8 bases had no gene match. This CDR3 region has 14 residues. In germline, CDR1 is SGHRS, CDR2 YFSETQ. The CDR3: CASNDRGVGYGYTF. The CDR3 nucleotides are TGCGCCAGCAACGACAGGGGTGTAGGCTATGGCTACACCTTC.

This clonotype was detected ten times or more. V and J are TRBV29-1 and TRBJ2-1; D is uncertain. This CDR3 has 11 amino acids. The germline gives CDR1 SQVTM, CDR2 ANQGSEA. V shed 4 bases and J shed 8 bases, with 9 bases lying between them. The CDR3 loop is CSVVFFDEQFF. The CDR3 region has the DNA TGCAGCGTTGTGTTTTTTGATGAGCAGTTCTTC.

This clonotype appeared a few times. The chain recombines TRBV29-1 with TRBJ1-5, with D perhaps TRBD1 (5 bases). Deletions cut 6 bases from V and 1 base from J, with 13 bases between. The CDR3 sequence is 14 residues long. Germline V gene sequence: CDR1 SQVTM, CDR2 ANQGSEA. The CDR3 loop is CSVTFGGSNQPQHF. CDR3 nucleotides: TGCAGCGTCACCTTTGGGGGGAGCAATCAGCCCCAGCATTTT. The entire variable domain, with the rest obtained from reference TRBV29-1 and TRBJ1-5, is as follows: SAVISQKPSRDICQRGTSLTIQCQVDSQVTMMFWYRQQPGQSLTLIATANQGSEATYESGFVIDKFPISRPNLTFSTLTVSNMSPEDSSIYLCSVTFGGSNQPQHFGDGTRLSIL.

This clonotype showed up many times. The chain combines TRBV5-1 with TRBJ2-4; D is perhaps TRBD1 (5 bases). Germline V gene lookup returns CDR1 SGHRS and CDR2 YFSETQ. This CDR3 comprises 14 residues. Trimming stripped 0 bases from V and 6 bases from J, with 10 bases between. The CDR3 nucleotides are TGCGCCAGCAGCTTGGACCGGCAGGGAAACATTCAGTACTTC. Its protein product is CASSLDRQGNIQYF.

This clonotype occurred many times. The chain links TRBV9 to TRBJ1-4; TRBD1 aligns across 8 bases. Germline CDR1 and CDR2: SGDLS and YYNGEE. This CDR3 has 15 amino acids. V gave up 4 bases and J gave up 3 bases; unmatched junction bases: 5. The CDR3 here is CASSPTGGANEKLFF. Written as DNA, the CDR3 is TGTGCCAGCAGCCCAACAGGGGGGGCTAATGAAAAACTGTTTTTT. Using reference TRBV9 and TRBJ1-4 for the parts outside the CDR3, the full variable domain is DSGVTQTPKHLITATGQRVTLRCSPRSGDLSVYWYQQSLDQGLQFLIQYYNGEERAKGNILERFSAQQFPDLHSELNLSSLELGDSALYFCASSPTGGANEKLFFGSGTQLSVL.

The V gene is TRBV5-1, the J gene TRBJ2-3; D possibly corresponds to TRBD1 (6 bases). This CDR3 is 14 amino acids long. Germline-derived CDR1 and CDR2 are SGHRS and YFSETQ. V dropped 4 bases and J dropped 5 bases, with 14 bases sitting between them. The CDR3, as DNA: TGCGCCAGCAGCCGGAATCGACAGGAAGATACGCAGTATTTT. Translating it yields CASSRNRQEDTQYF. Drawing the rest from reference TRBV5-1 and TRBJ2-3, the complete variable domain is KAGVTQTPRYLIKTRGQQVTLSCSPISGHRSVSWYQQTPGQGLQFLFEYFSETQRNKGNFPGRFSGRQFSNSRSEMNVSTLELGDSALYLCASSRNRQEDTQYFGPGTRLTVL.

A word on this clonotype: At one end, the junction sequence differs from germline, possibly due to a read error. The rearrangement uses TRBV3-1 and TRBJ2-5; 10 positions match TRBD1. Germline V lookup: CDR1 LGHDT, CDR2 YNNKEL (reference sequence). The CDR3 covers 16 residues. The CDR3 DNA is TGCGCCAGCAGCCCGTCTTGGGGACAGGGGAGACACGGGCAGTACTTC. Translating gives CASSPSWGQGRHGQYF.

This clonotype has more than one count but fewer than ten. The chain carries TRBV20-1 and TRBJ1-2; 9 positions match TRBD1. V shed 0 bases and J 7 bases; nucleotides not matched to a gene: 9. The germline gives CDR1 DFQATT, CDR2 SNEGSKA (reference sequence). The CDR3 consists of 15 residues. In DNA, the CDR3 is TGCAGTGCTAGAGATCTAGGGGGGGACAGGGCTGGCTACACCTTC. Translated, it gives CSARDLGGDRAGYTF.

This chain links TRBV12-3 or TRBV12-4 with TRBJ2-3; weak D call: TRBD1 (5 bases). V lost 5 bases, J lost 0 bases, and 15 bases lay in between. This CDR3 is 16 amino acids long. As DNA, the CDR3 is TGTGCCAGCAGTGTCGACAGTACCCCTAGCACAGATACGCAGTATTTT. The encoded protein is CASSVDSTPSTDTQYF.

The J gene is TRBJ2-5, the V gene TRBV14; D possibly uses TRBD1 or TRBD2 (5 bases each). The DNA end lines up better with TRBJ2-7; the J call may be wrong. This CDR3 has 14 residues. The V gene's germline CDR1 is SGHDN and CDR2 FVKESK. CDR3 nucleotides: TGTGCCAGCAGCCGGGACGTAAGGCCCTACGAGCAGTACTTC. Translating it yields CASSRDVRPYEQYF.

The rearrangement links TRBV7-9 to TRBJ1-1, with D unresolved. V lost 3 bases and J 4 bases, leaving 12 bases between the germline ends. This CDR3 comprises 14 residues. CDR1 and CDR2 from the germline V gene are SEHNR and FQNEAQ (reference sequence). The CDR3 is CASSFGIGVTEAFF. The CDR3, as DNA: TGTGCCAGCAGCTTCGGTATCGGGGTCACTGAAGCTTTCTTT.

This clonotype was counted between two and nine times. The V gene is TRBV2, the J gene TRBJ2-7; 8 bases agree with TRBD1. Germline CDR1 reads SNHLY; CDR2 reads FYNNEI. Losses at the gene ends were 7 bases for V and 4 bases for J; bases not matched to a gene: 9. There are 14 residues in the CDR3. The CDR3 sequence: CASTSGQGVYEQYF. The CDR3 nucleotides are TGTGCCAGCACCTCTGGACAGGGAGTTTACGAGCAGTACTTC.

Comments on this clonotype: The germline gene is not matched at one end of the junction; a read error may be the cause. V is TRBV13 and J is TRBJ2-7; perhaps TRBD1 as D (6 bases). The V gene's germline CDR1 is PRHDT and CDR2 FYEKMQ (reference sequence). This CDR3 has 15 residues. The chain's CDR3 is CTSSLEGQSSYEQYF. The DNA for the CDR3 is TGTACCAGTAGCTTAGAGGGACAATCTTCCTACGAGCAGTACTTC.

This clonotype came up a few times. V gene TRBV6-1 combines with J gene TRBJ2-7; 9 bases fit TRBD1. The CDR3 length is 13 residues. The V gene's germline CDR1 is MNHNS and CDR2 SASEGT. V trimming: 5 bases; J trimming: 4 bases; junction bases outside the gene matches: 3. CDR3 bases: TGTGCCAGCAGTATGACAGGGGGATACGAGCAGTACTTC. Amino acids: CASSMTGGYEQYF.

This clonotype was seen just once. The rearrangement uses TRBV28 and TRBJ2-5, with 8 bases lining up with TRBD1. Losses at the gene ends were 4 bases for V and 11 bases for J; bases not matched to a gene: 15. The germline CDR1 and CDR2 sequences are MDHEN and SYDVKM. The CDR3 sequence is 15 residues long. Here the CDR3 DNA reads TGTGCCAGCAGTTCGCAGGGGACAGGCCACAATGAGCAGTACTTC. Translating it yields CASSSQGTGHNEQYF. The full variable domain, with the rest looked up from reference TRBV28 and TRBJ2-5, is DVKVTQSSRYLVKRTGEKVFLECVQDMDHENMFWYRQDPGLGLRLIYFSYDVKMKEKGDIPEGYSVSREKKERFSLILESASTNQTSMYLCASSSQGTGHNEQYFGPGTRLLVL.

The CDR3 here is CANCPDRACSYEQYF. In DNA, the CDR3 is TGTGCCAACTGCCCCGACAGGGCTTGCTCCTACGAGCAGTACTTC. The chain recombines TRBV2 with TRBJ2-7, with TRBD1 matching over 7 bases. This CDR3 spans 15 amino acids. The V gene's germline CDR1 is SNHLY and CDR2 FYNNEI. Unmatched junction bases numbered 12, after V lost 10 bases and J lost 0 bases.

The chain recombines TRBV5-1 with TRBJ2-5, with 7 bases matching TRBD2. Judging by the DNA end, TRBJ2-7 fits better; the J call may be wrong. Germline assignment: CDR1 SGHRS and CDR2 YFSETQ. The CDR3 sequence is 15 residues long. The CDR3 nucleotides read TGCGCCAGCAGCTTGGTCGGGGGGTTTGCCTACGAGCAGTACTTC. Protein: CASSLVGGFAYEQYF.

This clonotype was seen repeatedly, ten times or more. The V gene is TRBV5-1, the J gene TRBJ2-7; D remains ambiguous. V shed 1 base and J shed 0 bases, with 8 bases lying between them. This CDR3 comprises 14 residues. Germline CDR1 SGHRS, CDR2 YFSETQ. The CDR3 DNA follows: TGCGCCAGCAGCTTGATACACAGCTCCTACGAGCAGTACTTC. Translation gives CASSLIHSSYEQYF.

This clonotype was found many times. V is TRBV20-1 and J is TRBJ1-2; D not certain. V was clipped by 4 bases and J by 3 bases, with 9 bases between them. The CDR3 extends over 12 amino acids. Germline V gives CDR1 DFQATT, CDR2 SNEGSKA (reference sequence). CDR3 nucleotides: TGCAGTGCTAAGAGCACCGACTATGGCTACACCTTC. Translating it yields CSAKSTDYGYTF.